This T cell receptor beta chain was found in a study of blood T cell repertoires in COVID-19 (dated by TCRdb to the early 2020s). Regarding the complete study: The collaborator samples originated in the United States, Italy and Spain and spanned the acute and convalescent phases of COVID-19. The material from the prospective study consisted of cDNA or gDNA derived from T cells, B-cell-depleted T cells, or PBMCs. The dataset comprised deeply sampled blood TCRbeta repertoires from subjects exposed to, actively infected with, or recovered from COVID-19. The repertoires were released in a freely available public database intended as a resource for research on the immune response to SARS-CoV-2. The samples were drawn from the first 160 participants of the ongoing ImmuneRACE study and from under 1,500 subjects provided by 6 global collaborators. Nearly every sample came with metadata listing a de-identified subject ID, COVID-19 status, age in years and sex. HLA class I and class II types, where available, came from metadata supplied by the sample provider rather than from assay-based typing. Study-level results and caveats: Clinical and demographic metadata were provided uncurated, with the amount varying by source and participant.

Concerning this clone: Its antigen is unknown. No clone much larger than this one lies a single base away; base qualities are absent.

Based on the germline V gene, the CDR1 and CDR2 sequences are SGHVS and FNYEAQ. V is shortened by 1 base, J by 3 bases, and the region joining them spans 9 bases. Its CDR3 holds 14 amino acids, cysteine through phenylalanine. The DNA shown is the 42-base CDR3, in frame from base 1. TCRbeta CDR3 regions were amplified from genomic DNA by means of the immunoSEQ Assay, a bias-controlled multiplex PCR. In the source study's methods: Nucleated cell counts per sample were estimated from amplification of reference gene primers within the assay. To quantify the absolute abundance of each unique TCRbeta CDR3 rearrangement, sequence reads were collapsed and filtered. For each sample, productive Simpson clonality was calculated as the square root of Simpson's diversity index across productive rearrangements. TCRdb took this table from immuneACCESS and kept in-frame rearrangements with V and J called. Such tables lack part of the clones; where checked against another copy, unresolved V genes explain under half of the gap, and the rest is unexplained. The V and J calls and clone size come from that table; D and trimming were worked out from the DNA. The table for this sample lists under 200,000 clones; over 70% of them were counted only once. The biggest ten clones account for 8% to 13% of the sample.

Participants in the prospective study were aged about 18 to 95 years, lived in 20 to 30 United States geographic areas, and enrolled through a virtual design. In the prospective study, cohorts were assigned on the basis of participant-reported clinical history obtained from a screening survey and a study questionnaire. ImmuneRACE Cohort 3 recovered participants were defined by two consecutive negative NP/OP PCR tests, healthcare professional clearance, or symptom resolution. Mobile phlebotomists in the prospective study collected whole blood, serum and a nasopharyngeal or oropharyngeal swab from every participant. Prospective study participants could optionally give additional blood draws and questionnaires over an approximately two-month period. Before DNA extraction, blood samples from the prospective study were shipped at room temperature or frozen.

What was sequenced was PBMCs or T cells enriched from blood (not recorded which). The TCR was taken from a middle-aged man who had recovered from COVID-19. The sequence links TRBV7-6 to TRBJ1-1; TRBD1 is a possible D gene, resting on 5 matching bases. The CDR3 protein sequence reads: CASSLVQEYTEAFF. The nucleotide sequence is TGTGCCAGCAGCTTAGTACAGGAGTACACTGAAGCTTTCTTT.